The text below deals with one TCR beta chain. This receptor's antigen is unknown. Qualities for individual bases were not recorded, and no much larger clone is one base off. Libraries were made using the immunoSEQ multiplex PCR assay. RNA was extracted from all samples and reverse transcribed into cDNA as template for TCR sequencing. SuperScript III was used for first-strand cDNA synthesis, primed with a 2:1 mix of oligo-dT and random hexamers. A synthetic immune receptor repertoire was used to gauge amplification bias, and whatever bias remained was removed computationally. Turning to the authors' computational methods: Raw reads were preprocessed for error removal, and CDR3 was defined according to IMGT conventions as running from the conserved cysteine to phenylalanine. Clonality was computed by normalizing Shannon entropy by log2 of the number of productive unique TCRs and subtracting the result from 1. Whether each scalp clone was CD4 or CD8 was inferred by checking scalp TCRbeta sequences against the CD4 and CD8 repertoires from sorted blood. The table comes from immuneACCESS by way of TCRdb, which keeps in-frame sequences with V and J called. Part of the clones is missing from these tables; in studies checked, under half for an unresolved V gene and the rest for unknown reasons. D and trimming were read from the DNA, whereas the V and J calls and clone size are those reported in that table. The sample has around 200,000 clones on record, around three fifths of them singletons. Of the sample, 10% to 15% is held by the ten largest clones.

The sample is drawn from a study of CD8+ T cells in alopecia areata listed by TCRdb under 2018. As for the study more broadly: The treated patients took part in an open-label pilot trial in which moderate-to-severe alopecia areata was treated with oral tofacitinib at 5 to 10 mg twice daily. Patients stayed on tofacitinib for 6 to 18 months and then had 6 months of follow-up off drug so that delayed response and recurrence could be assessed. For the treated patients, the SALT score, which quantifies what percentage of scalp surface area is affected, served as the measure of disease severity. The study used high-throughput TCRbeta sequencing to examine T cell clonal expansion in alopecia areata, in both the C3H/HeJ mouse model and human patients. Human TCRbeta sequencing covered scalp tissue and sorted CD4+ and CD8+ peripheral blood T cells from patchy and totalis/universalis alopecia areata patients and healthy controls. Biopsies were taken from tofacitinib-treated patients at baseline and again at 4 and 24 weeks into treatment, and several of those patients also had a later scalp biopsy. Scalp clonality was compared across normal scalp (n=4), patchy alopecia areata scalp (n=8), and alopecia totalis/universalis scalp (n=8). RNA was obtained with the PAXgene miRNA kit for fixed scalp, the miRNeasy kit for PBMCs, and the RNeasy kit for mouse skin. TCRbeta CDR3 regions were amplified by immunoSEQ multiplex PCR with 35 Vbeta forward and 13 Jbeta reverse primers. Paper-wide results and their limitations: During tofacitinib treatment, many expanded lesional clones stuck around in both scalp and blood, and this persistence may partly explain why relapse happens after treatment is stopped. The treated cohort was small, with a single nonresponder, so links between baseline CD8+ expansion and response need larger studies. Resident alphabeta T cells in normal human skin are also sequenced, complicating scalp TCR repertoire analysis, unlike mouse skin dominated by gammadelta T cells. Shared TCR sequences between patients were less evident than in mice, which may be partly attributable to HLA diversity in the patient population. Lesional scalp, especially in alopecia totalis/universalis, showed higher clonality and more expanded CD8+ clones than normal scalp, suggesting antigenic drive. Tofacitinib significantly lowered scalp clonality and the number of expanded CD8+ clones among the top 100 scalp clones.

The sample's time point label, decoded: around 26 weeks on oral tofacitinib. The treatment or condition label of this sample denotes: oral pan-JAK inhibitor, 5-10 mg twice daily. From alopecia areata patients, peripheral blood was collected along with lesional scalp punch biopsies. After PBMCs were isolated by density centrifugation and stained for CD3, CD4 and CD8, a FACSAria was used to sort CD4+ and CD8+ T cells. This clonotype originated in a human donor with alopecia areata. Here the sequenced sample was CD8+ T cells sorted from blood, taken at week 24, from a patient treated with tofacitinib.

The CDR3 corresponds to CASSLGGSTQYF. In nucleotide form, the sequence is TGTGCCAGCAGCTTGGGTGGTTCGACCCAGTACTTC. The rearranged segments are TRBV5-6 and TRBJ2-5; confidence is insufficient to name the D gene. Reading from cysteine to phenylalanine, the CDR3 counts 12 amino acids. Left in the record is the CDR3 DNA by itself, 36 bases read in frame from the first base. CDR1 and CDR2, per the germline V gene, are SGHDT and YYEEEE. Trimming costs V 0 bases and J 7 bases, and their ends lie 7 bases apart.